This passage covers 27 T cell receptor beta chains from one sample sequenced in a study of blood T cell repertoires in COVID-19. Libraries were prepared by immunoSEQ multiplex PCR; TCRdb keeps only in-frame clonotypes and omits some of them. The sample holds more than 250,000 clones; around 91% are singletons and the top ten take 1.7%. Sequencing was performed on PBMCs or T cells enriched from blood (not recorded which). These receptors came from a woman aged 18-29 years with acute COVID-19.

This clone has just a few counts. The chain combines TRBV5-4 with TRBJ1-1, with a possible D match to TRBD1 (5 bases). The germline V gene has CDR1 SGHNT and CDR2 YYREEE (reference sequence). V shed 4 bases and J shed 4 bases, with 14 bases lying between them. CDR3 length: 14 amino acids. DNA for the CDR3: TGTGCCAGCAGCGAGACAGTGGTGGGCACTGAAGCTTTCTTT. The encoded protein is CASSETVVGTEAFF.

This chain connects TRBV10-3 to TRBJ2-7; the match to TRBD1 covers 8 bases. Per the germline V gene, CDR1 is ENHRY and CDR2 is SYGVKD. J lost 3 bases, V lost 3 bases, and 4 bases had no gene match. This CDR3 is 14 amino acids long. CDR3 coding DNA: TGTGCCATCAGTGATGGGGACAGGCACTACGAGCAGTACTTC. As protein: CAISDGDRHYEQYF.

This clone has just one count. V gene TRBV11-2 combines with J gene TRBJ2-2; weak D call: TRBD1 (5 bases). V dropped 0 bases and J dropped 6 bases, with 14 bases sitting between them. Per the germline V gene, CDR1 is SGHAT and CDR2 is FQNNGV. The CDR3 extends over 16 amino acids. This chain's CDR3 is CASSLDSQGKAGELFF. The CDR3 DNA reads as TGTGCCAGCAGCTTAGATTCCCAGGGAAAGGCCGGGGAGCTGTTTTTT.

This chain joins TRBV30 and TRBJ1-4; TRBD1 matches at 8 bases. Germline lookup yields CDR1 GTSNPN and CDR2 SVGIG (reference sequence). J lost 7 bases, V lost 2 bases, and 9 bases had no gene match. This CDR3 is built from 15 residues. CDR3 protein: CAWSLPTGVGEKLFF. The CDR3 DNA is TGTGCCTGGAGTCTGCCGACAGGGGTCGGTGAAAAACTGTTTTTT.

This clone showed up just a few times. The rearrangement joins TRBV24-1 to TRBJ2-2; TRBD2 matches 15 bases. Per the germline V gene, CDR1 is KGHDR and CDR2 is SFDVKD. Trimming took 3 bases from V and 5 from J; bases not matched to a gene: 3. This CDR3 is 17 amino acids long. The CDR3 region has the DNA TGTGCCACCAGTGATCCGGGACTAGCGGGAGGAACCGGGGAGCTGTTTTTT. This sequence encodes CATSDPGLAGGTGELFF.

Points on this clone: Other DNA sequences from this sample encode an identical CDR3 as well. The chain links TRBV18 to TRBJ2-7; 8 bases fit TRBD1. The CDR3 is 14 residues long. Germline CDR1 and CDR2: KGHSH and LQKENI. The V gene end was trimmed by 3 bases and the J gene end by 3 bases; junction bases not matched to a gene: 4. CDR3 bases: TGTGCCAGCTCACCGGACAGGGCCCTCTACGAGCAGTACTTC. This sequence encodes CASSPDRALYEQYF.

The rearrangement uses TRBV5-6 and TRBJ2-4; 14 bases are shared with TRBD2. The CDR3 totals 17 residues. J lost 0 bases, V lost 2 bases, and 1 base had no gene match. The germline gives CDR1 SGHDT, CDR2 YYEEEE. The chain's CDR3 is CASSLGTSGGAKNIQYF. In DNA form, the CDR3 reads TGTGCCAGCAGCTTAGGGACTAGCGGGGGAGCCAAAAACATTCAGTACTTC. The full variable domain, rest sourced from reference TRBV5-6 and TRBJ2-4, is DAGVTQSPTHLIKTRGQQVTLRCSPKSGHDTVSWYQQALGQGPQFIFQYYEEEERQRGNFPDRFSGHQFPNYSSELNVNALLLGDSALYLCASSLGTSGGAKNIQYFGAGTRLSVL.

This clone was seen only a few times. Here the CDR3 reads CAISEPGTGETQYF. The CDR3 DNA sequence: TGTGCCATCAGTGAACCGGGGACAGGGGAGACCCAGTACTTC. The chain employs TRBV10-3 and TRBJ2-5; 9 bases are a match to TRBD1. The CDR3 has 14 amino acids. The V gene's germline CDR1 is ENHRY and CDR2 SYGVKD. V shed 3 bases and J 5 bases; nucleotides not matched to a gene: 4.

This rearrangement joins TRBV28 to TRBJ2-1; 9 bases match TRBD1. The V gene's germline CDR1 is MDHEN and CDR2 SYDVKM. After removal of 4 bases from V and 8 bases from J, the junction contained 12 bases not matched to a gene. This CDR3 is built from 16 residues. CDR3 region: CASSSTGTGLVYEQFF. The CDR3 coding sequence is TGTGCCAGCAGTTCAACCGGGACAGGGCTTGTATATGAGCAGTTCTTC.

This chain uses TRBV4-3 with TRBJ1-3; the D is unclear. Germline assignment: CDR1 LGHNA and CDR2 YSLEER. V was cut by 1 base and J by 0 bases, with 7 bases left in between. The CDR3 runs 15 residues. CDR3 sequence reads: CASSQGSSSGNTIYF. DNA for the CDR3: TGCGCCAGCAGCCAAGGTTCCTCCTCTGGAAACACCATATATTTT.

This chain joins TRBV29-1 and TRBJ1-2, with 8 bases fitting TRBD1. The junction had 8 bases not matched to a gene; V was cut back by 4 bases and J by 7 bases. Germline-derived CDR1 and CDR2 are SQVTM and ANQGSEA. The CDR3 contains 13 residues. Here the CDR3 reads CSVALTGGFGYTF. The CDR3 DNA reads TGCAGCGTTGCTTTAACAGGGGGATTTGGCTACACCTTC.

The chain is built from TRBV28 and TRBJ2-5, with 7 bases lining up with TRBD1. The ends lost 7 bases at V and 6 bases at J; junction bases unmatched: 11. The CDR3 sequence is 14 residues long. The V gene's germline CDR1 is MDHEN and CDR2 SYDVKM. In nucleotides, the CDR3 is TGTGCCAGCACCTTAGAGGGGGCTGTGAAGACCCAGTACTTC. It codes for CASTLEGAVKTQYF.

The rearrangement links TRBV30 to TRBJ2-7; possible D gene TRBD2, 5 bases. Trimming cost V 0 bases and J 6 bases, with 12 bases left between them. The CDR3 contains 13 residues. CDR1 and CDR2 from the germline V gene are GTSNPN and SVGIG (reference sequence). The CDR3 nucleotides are TGTGCCTGGAGTGTACGCCTAGCCGGCGAGCAGTACTTC. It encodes CAWSVRLAGEQYF.

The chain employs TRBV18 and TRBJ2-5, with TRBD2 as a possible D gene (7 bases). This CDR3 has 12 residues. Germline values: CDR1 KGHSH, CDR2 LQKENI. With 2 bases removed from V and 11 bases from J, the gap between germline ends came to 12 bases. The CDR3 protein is CASSPGGGLQYF. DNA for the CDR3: TGTGCCAGCTCACCAGGCGGGGGCCTTCAGTACTTC.

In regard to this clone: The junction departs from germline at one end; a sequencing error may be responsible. The CDR3 DNA reads TGTGCCAGCAGCCAAGAGTTCAAACAGGGCAGTCACTTC. Its protein is CASSQEFKQGSHF. The genes are TRBV14 and TRBJ2-7; a possible D gene is TRBD1 (6 bases). Germline values: CDR1 SGHDN, CDR2 FVKESK. The CDR3 is 13 amino acids.

The CDR3 coding sequence is TGTGCCAGCTCACCGAGGAGCGGGAGTCTAGATACGCAGTATTTT. This encodes CASSPRSGSLDTQYF. This chain joins TRBV18 and TRBJ2-3, with 8 bases matching TRBD2. Germline V CDR1 and CDR2: KGHSH, LQKENI. J lost 5 bases, V lost 3 bases, and 7 bases had no gene match. The CDR3 contains 15 residues.

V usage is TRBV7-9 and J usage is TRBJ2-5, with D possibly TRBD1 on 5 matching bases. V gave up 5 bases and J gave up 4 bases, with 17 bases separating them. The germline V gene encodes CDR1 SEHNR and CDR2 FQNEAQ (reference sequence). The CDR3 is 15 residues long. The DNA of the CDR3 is TGTGCCAGCAGCCCGACTCAGGGCTTTGGAGAGACCCAGTACTTC. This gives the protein CASSPTQGFGETQYF.

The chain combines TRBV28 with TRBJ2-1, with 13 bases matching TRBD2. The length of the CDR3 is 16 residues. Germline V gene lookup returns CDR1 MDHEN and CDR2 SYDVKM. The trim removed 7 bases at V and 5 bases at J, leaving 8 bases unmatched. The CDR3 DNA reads TGTGCCAGCAAGCGAGCCGGGACTAGCGGGAACAATGAGCAGTTCTTC. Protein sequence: CASKRAGTSGNNEQFF.

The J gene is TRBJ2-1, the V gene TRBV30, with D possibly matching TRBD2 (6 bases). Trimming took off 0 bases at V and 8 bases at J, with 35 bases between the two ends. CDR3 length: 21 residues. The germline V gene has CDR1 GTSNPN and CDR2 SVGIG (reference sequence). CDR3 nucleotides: TGTGCCTGGAGTGTGCCTTACGGGGCTAACCGGGGAGCGGGTATTACGGATGAGCAGTTCTTC. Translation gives CAWSVPYGANRGAGITDEQFF.

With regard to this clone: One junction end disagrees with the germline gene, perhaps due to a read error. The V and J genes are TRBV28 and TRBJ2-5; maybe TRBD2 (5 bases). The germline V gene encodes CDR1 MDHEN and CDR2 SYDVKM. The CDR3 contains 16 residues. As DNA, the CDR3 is TGTGCCAGCAGTTTATCTCCGGGGTGGTACCAGGAGACCCAGTACTTC. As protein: CASSLSPGWYQETQYF.

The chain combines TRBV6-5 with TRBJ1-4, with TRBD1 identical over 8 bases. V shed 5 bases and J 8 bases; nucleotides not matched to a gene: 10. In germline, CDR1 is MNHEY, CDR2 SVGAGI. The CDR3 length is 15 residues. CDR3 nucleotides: TGTGCCAGCAGTCATCCCGGACAGGGCAACGAAAAACTGTTTTTT. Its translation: CASSHPGQGNEKLFF.

The CDR3 sequence is CASSHHRSNEQFF. The CDR3 coding sequence is TGTGCCAGCAGCCACCATCGGTCCAATGAGCAGTTCTTC. This sequence joins TRBV14 and TRBJ2-1; D ambiguous. V was pared by 3 bases and J by 6 bases, with 9 bases between. The germline gives CDR1 SGHDN, CDR2 FVKESK. This CDR3 is 13 amino acids long.

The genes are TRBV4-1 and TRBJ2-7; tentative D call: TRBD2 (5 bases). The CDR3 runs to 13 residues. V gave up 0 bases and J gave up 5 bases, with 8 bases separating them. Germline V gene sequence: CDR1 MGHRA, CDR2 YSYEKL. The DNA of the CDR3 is TGCGCCAGCAGCCAAGATTTGGAGGACGAGCAGTACTTC. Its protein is CASSQDLEDEQYF.

The CDR3: CASSQVSGANSGNTIYF. CDR3 bases: TGCGCCAGCAGCCAAGTGAGTGGGGCCAACTCTGGAAACACCATATATTTT. The V and J genes are TRBV4-3 and TRBJ1-3; possibly TRBD1 for D (5 bases). The V gene's germline CDR1 is LGHNA and CDR2 YSLEER. The V and J ends lost 1 base and 0 bases respectively, with 13 bases between them. The CDR3 length is 17 residues.

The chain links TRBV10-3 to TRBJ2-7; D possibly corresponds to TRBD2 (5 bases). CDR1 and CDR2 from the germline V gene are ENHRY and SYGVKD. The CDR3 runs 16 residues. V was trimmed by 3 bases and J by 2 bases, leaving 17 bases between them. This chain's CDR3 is CAISDISSGNAYEQYF. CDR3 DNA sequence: TGTGCCATCAGTGACATATCGTCGGGAAACGCCTACGAGCAGTACTTC.

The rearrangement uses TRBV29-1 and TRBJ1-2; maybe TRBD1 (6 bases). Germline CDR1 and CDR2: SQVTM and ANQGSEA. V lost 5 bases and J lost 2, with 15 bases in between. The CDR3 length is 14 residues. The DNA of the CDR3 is TGCAGCGTTTTTGGGGACACTCTCAACTATGGCTACACCTTC. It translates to CSVFGDTLNYGYTF.

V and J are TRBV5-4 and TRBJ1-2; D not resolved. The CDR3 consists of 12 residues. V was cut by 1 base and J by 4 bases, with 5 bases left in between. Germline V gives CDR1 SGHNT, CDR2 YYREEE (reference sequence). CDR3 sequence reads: CASSLNSYGYTF. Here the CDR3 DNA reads TGTGCCAGCAGCTTGAACAGCTATGGCTACACCTTC.